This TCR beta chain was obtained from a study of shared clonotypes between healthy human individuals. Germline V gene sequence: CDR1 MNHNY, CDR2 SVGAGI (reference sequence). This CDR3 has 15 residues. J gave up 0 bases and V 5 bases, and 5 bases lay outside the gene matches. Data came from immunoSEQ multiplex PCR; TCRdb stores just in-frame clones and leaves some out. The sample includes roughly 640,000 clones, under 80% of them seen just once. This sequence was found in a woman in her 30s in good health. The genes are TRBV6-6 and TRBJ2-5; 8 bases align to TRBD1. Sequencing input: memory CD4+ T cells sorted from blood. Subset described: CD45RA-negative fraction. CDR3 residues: CASSPGQGHQETQYF. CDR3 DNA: TGTGCCAGCAGTCCAGGACAGGGCCACCAAGAGACCCAGTACTTC.